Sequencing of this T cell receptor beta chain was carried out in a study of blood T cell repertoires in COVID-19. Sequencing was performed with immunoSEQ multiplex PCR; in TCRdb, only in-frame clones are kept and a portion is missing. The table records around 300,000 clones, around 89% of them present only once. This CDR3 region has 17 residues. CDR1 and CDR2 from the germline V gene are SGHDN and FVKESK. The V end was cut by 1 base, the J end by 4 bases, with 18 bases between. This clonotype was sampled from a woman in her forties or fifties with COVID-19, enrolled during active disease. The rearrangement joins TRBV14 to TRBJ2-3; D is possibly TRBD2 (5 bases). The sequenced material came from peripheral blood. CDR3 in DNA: TGTGCCAGCAGCCAAGTAGCCCCGAGAGGGCCAGCAGATACGCAGTATTTT. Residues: CASSQVAPRGPADTQYF.